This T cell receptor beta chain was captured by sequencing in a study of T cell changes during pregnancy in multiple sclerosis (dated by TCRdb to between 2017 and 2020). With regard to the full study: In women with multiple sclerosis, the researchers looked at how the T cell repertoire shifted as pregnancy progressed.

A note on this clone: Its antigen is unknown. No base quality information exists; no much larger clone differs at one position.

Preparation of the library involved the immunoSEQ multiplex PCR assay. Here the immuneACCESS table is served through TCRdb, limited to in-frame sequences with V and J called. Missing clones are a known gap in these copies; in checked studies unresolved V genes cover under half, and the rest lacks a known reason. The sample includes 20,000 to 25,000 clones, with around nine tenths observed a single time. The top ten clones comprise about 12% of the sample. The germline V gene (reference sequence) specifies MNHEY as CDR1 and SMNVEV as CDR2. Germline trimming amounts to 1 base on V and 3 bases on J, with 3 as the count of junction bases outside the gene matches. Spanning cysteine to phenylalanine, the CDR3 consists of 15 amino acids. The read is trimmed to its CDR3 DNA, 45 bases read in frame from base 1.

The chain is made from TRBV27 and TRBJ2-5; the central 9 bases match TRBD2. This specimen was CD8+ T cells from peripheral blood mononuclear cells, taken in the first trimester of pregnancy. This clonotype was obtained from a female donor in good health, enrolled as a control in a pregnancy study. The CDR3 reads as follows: CASSLYSGGKETQYF. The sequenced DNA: TGTGCCAGCAGTTTATATAGCGGGGGAAAAGAGACCCAGTACTTC.